These 16 T cell receptor beta chains came from one sample sequenced in a study of CD8 T cells in ankylosing spondylitis. Study outcomes and limitations: Characteristic, it appeared, of ankylosing spondylitis blood was a TCR beta motif of seven or eight highly homologous variants.

These receptors have no identified antigens. TCRdb used MiXCR to reprocess the 5' RACE reads, holding one entry per CDR3 protein. In the table there are around 430,000 distinct CDR3 sequences, 17% of which are singletons. Material for sequencing was blood, either unsorted or a sorted T cell fraction (not recorded which). The receptor source for this set is a male donor with ankylosing spondylitis.

V and J are TRBV7-2 and TRBJ2-6, with 8 bases aligning to TRBD1. The CDR3 has 18 residues. Germline V gene lookup returns CDR1 SGHTA and CDR2 FQGNSA. V was pared by 0 bases and J by 0 bases, with 4 bases of the junction left unmatched. The CDR3 sequence: CASSLAGQEYSGANVLTF. The CDR3 DNA is TGTGCCAGCAGCTTAGCGGGACAGGAATACTCTGGGGCCAACGTCCTGACTTTC.

This clonotype was seen only a few times. The rearrangement links TRBV5-1 to TRBJ1-4; D call uncertain. Germline CDR1 SGHRS, CDR2 YFSETQ. With 3 bases removed from V and 8 bases from J, the gap between germline ends came to 11 bases. The CDR3 is made up of 13 amino acids. DNA for the CDR3: TGCGCCAGCAGCTCTCTAACCAAGGAAAAACTGTTTTTT. Protein product: CASSSLTKEKLFF.

The chain combines TRBV9 with TRBJ2-7; 13 nucleotides line up with TRBD2. The J segment lost 5 bases and the V segment lost 0 bases, leaving 5 bases of the junction unmatched. The germline V gene has CDR1 SGDLS and CDR2 YYNGEE. The CDR3 loop spans 16 amino acids. The DNA for the CDR3 is TGTGCCAGCAGCGTAGGGACTAGCGGGAGACTCCACGAGCAGTACTTC. It encodes CASSVGTSGRLHEQYF.

This clonotype has a count of ten or more. This chain uses TRBV14 with TRBJ2-3, with unresolved D. Trimming took off 3 bases at V and 11 bases at J, with 9 bases between the two ends. There are 11 residues in the CDR3. Looked up from germline, CDR1 is SGHDN and CDR2 is FVKESK. CDR3 bases: TGTGCCAGCAGCCACGGACCCCAGCAGTATTTT. Translated, it gives CASSHGPQQYF.

This clonotype was detected once. CDR3 coding DNA: TGCGCCAGCAGCTCCGGGAAGATTGCCTACAATGAGCAGTTCTTC. Protein sequence: CASSSGKIAYNEQFF. The chain links TRBV5-1 to TRBJ2-1, with D possibly TRBD2 on 5 matching bases. The CDR3 totals 15 residues. Trimming cost V 3 bases and J 2 bases, with 12 bases left between them. Germline CDR1 is SGHRS and CDR2 is YFSETQ.

The chain links TRBV6-6 to TRBJ2-1, with D maybe TRBD1 (6 bases). The CDR3 is made up of 11 amino acids. Germline V gene data show CDR1 as MNHNY and CDR2 as SVGAGI (reference sequence). The V gene lost 7 bases and the J gene lost 15 bases, with 16 bases spanning the gap. Written as DNA, the CDR3 is TGTGCCAGCACTCAGGGGTCTAGCCCGTTCTTC. Its translation: CASTQGSSPFF.

V gene TRBV2 combines with J gene TRBJ2-3; 8 nucleotides agree with TRBD2. This CDR3 has 14 residues. With 7 bases clipped from V and 3 bases from J, the junction kept 6 bases outside the gene matches. CDR1 and CDR2 from the germline V gene are SNHLY and FYNNEI. The DNA for the CDR3 is TGTGCCAGCAAGGAGCGGGGGAATACAGATACGCAGTATTTT. The encoded protein is CASKERGNTDTQYF.

This clonotype has just a few counts. V is TRBV7-9 and J is TRBJ2-3; unclear D gene. Trimming left V 3 bases short and J 5 bases short, with 6 bases between. Per the germline V gene, CDR1 is SEHNR and CDR2 is FQNEAQ (reference sequence). There are 12 residues in the CDR3. This CDR3 is CASSFKGDTQYF. DNA for the CDR3: TGTGCCAGCAGCTTTAAAGGAGATACGCAGTATTTT.

This clonotype was detected only a few times. V usage is TRBV6-2 or TRBV6-3 and J usage is TRBJ2-2, with D perhaps matching TRBD2 (6 bases). The CDR3 extends over 15 amino acids. The V end lost 2 bases, the J end lost 4 bases, and 11 bases lay between the germline ends. CDR1 and CDR2 from the germline V gene are MNHEY and SVGEGT. Here the CDR3 DNA reads TGTGCCAGCAGTTACACGGGAGTATTCACCGGGGAGCTGTTTTTT. It specifies CASSYTGVFTGELFF.

The chain is built from TRBV12-3 or TRBV12-4 and TRBJ2-7; D might be TRBD1 or TRBD2, each matching 5 bases. The CDR3 sequence is 14 residues long. V was pared by 2 bases and J by 4 bases, with 12 bases between. The DNA for the CDR3 is TGTGCCAGCAGTTTAAGGGGACCGGGATACGAGCAGTACTTC. Protein: CASSLRGPGYEQYF.

The J gene is TRBJ2-7, the V gene TRBV6-1, with TRBD2 identical over 9 bases. J was trimmed by 0 bases and V by 6 bases; bases with no gene match: 6. CDR3 size: 15 residues. Germline CDR1 is MNHNS and CDR2 is SASEGT. The CDR3 sequence: CASRGTSRHSYEQYF. CDR3 in DNA: TGTGCCAGCAGAGGGACTAGCCGGCACTCCTACGAGCAGTACTTC.

This clonotype turned up a few times. The V call is TRBV5-1, the J call TRBJ2-7; 7 bases align to TRBD1. Trimming took 5 bases from V and 8 from J; bases not matched to a gene: 7. This CDR3 contains 12 residues. CDR1 is SGHRS and CDR2 is YFSETQ in the germline V gene. CDR3 region: CASSSGGLQQYF. CDR3 DNA: TGCGCCAGCAGTTCAGGGGGTCTTCAGCAGTACTTC.

This rearrangement joins TRBV20-1 to TRBJ2-5, with 9 bases aligning to TRBD1. The CDR3 is 15 residues long. Germline loops: CDR1 DFQATT, CDR2 SNEGSKA (reference sequence). V was pared by 3 bases and J by 4 bases, with 9 bases of the junction left unmatched. CDR3 sequence: CSARPGQGFRETQYF. DNA of the CDR3: TGCAGTGCTAGGCCAGGACAGGGGTTTCGAGAGACCCAGTACTTC.

This clonotype came up a few times. The rearrangement joins TRBV4-2 to TRBJ2-1; 13 nucleotides align to TRBD2. J was trimmed by 10 bases and V by 4 bases; bases with no gene match: 10. The CDR3 length is 16 residues. Germline assignment: CDR1 LGHNA and CDR2 YNFKEQ. The CDR3 bases are TGTGCCAGCAGCCCGACTAGCGGGGGGACGATGACAGAGCAGTTCTTC. It specifies CASSPTSGGTMTEQFF.

The J gene is TRBJ2-7, the V gene TRBV5-5; 7 nucleotides match TRBD1. CDR1 and CDR2 (germline): SGHKS, YYEKEE (reference sequence). V was clipped by 4 bases and J by 0 bases; unmatched bases: 10. CDR3 length: 16 residues. Written as DNA, the CDR3 is TGTGCCAGCAGCCCCTCGGGACAGACGATCTCCTACGAGCAGTACTTC. Protein product: CASSPSGQTISYEQYF.

The rearrangement joins TRBV20-1 to TRBJ1-5; TRBD1 is a possible D gene (5 bases). CDR1 is DFQATT and CDR2 is SNEGSKA in the germline V gene (reference sequence). The CDR3 length is 14 residues. V dropped 5 bases and J dropped 4 bases, with 15 bases sitting between them. CDR3 DNA: TGCAGTGCTGTGGACACCGCCCCAAATCAGCCCCAGCATTTT. Translated: CSAVDTAPNQPQHF.